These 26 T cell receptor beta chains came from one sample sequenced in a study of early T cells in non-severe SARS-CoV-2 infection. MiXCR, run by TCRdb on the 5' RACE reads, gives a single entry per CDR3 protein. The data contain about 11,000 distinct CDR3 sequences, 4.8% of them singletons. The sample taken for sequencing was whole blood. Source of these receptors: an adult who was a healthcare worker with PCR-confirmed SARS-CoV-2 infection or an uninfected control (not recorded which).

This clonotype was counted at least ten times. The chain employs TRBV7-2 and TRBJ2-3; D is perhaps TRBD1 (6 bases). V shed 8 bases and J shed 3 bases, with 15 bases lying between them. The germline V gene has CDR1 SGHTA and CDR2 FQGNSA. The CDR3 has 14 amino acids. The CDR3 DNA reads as TGTGCCAGCCCAGGGGAATTAAGGACAGATACGCAGTATTTT. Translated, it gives CASPGELRTDTQYF.

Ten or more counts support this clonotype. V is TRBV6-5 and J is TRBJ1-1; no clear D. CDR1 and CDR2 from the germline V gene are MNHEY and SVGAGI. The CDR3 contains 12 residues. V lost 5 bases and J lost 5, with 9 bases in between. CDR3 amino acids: CASSTVGTEAFF. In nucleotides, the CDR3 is TGTGCCAGCAGTACCGTGGGGACTGAAGCTTTCTTT.

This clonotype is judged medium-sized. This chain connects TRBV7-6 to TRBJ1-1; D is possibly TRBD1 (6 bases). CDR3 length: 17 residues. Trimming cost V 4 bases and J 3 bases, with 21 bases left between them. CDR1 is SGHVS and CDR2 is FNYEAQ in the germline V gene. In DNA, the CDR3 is TGTGCCAGCAGCTCCGTCATGGGCTCCGGGGGCGACACTGAAGCTTTCTTT. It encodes CASSSVMGSGGDTEAFF. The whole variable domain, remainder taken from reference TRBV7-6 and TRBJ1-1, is GAGVSQSPRYKVTKRGQDVALRCDPISGHVSLYWYRQALGQGPEFLTYFNYEAQQDKSGLPNDRFSAERPEGSISTLTIQRTEQRDSAMYRCASSSVMGSGGDTEAFFGQGTRLTVV.

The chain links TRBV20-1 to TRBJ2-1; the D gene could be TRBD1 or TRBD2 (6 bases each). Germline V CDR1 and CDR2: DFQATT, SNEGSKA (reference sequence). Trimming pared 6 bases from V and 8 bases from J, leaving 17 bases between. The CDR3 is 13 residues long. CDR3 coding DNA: TGCAGTGCCGAGGGACACGGACTATATGAGCAGTTCTTC. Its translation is CSAEGHGLYEQFF.

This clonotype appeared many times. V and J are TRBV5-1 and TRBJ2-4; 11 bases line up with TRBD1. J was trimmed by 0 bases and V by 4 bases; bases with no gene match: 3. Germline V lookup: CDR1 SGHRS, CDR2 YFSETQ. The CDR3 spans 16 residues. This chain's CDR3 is CASSIGQGAAKNIQYF. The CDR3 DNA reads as TGCGCCAGCAGCATCGGACAGGGGGCAGCCAAAAACATTCAGTACTTC.

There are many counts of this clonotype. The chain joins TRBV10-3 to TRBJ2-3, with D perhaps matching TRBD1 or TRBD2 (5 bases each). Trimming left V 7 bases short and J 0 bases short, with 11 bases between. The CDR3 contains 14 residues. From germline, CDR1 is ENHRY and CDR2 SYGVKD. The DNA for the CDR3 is TGTGCCATCACTCCCGGGGCTAGCACAGATACGCAGTATTTT. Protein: CAITPGASTDTQYF.

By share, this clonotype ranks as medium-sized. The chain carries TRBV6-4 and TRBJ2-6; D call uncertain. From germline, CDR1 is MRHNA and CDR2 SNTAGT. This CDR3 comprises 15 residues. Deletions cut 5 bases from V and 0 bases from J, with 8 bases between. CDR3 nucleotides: TGTGCCAGCAGTCCGAAGTTCTCTGGGGCCAACGTCCTGACTTTC. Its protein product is CASSPKFSGANVLTF.

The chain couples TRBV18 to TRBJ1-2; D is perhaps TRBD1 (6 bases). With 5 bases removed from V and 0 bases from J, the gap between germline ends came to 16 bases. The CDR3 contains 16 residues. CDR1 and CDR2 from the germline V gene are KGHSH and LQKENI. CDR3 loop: CASSATSTGTNYGYTF. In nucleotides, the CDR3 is TGTGCCAGCTCAGCCACCTCGACAGGAACTAACTATGGCTACACCTTC.

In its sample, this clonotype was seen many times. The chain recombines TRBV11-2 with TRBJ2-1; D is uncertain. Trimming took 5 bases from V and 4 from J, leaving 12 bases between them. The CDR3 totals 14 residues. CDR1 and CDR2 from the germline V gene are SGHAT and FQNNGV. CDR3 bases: TGTGCCAGCAGCCCCCTCTGGGGTTACAATGAGCAGTTCTTC. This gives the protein CASSPLWGYNEQFF. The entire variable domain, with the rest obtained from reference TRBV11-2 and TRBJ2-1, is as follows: EAGVAQSPRYKIIEKRQSVAFWCNPISGHATLYWYQQILGQGPKLLIQFQNNGVVDDSQLPKDRFSAERLKGVDSTLKIQPAKLEDSAVYLCASSPLWGYNEQFFGPGTRLTVL.

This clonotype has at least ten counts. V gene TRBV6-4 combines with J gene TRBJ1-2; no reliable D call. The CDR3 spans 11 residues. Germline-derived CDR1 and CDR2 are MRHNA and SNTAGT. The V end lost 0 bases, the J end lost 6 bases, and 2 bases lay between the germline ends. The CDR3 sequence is CASSDSNGYTF. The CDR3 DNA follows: TGTGCCAGCAGTGACTCGAATGGCTACACCTTC.

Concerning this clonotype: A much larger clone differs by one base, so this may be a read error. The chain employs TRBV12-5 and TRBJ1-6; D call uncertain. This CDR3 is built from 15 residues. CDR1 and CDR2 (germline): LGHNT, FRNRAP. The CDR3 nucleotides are TGTGCTAGTAGAATTGGAATTCGGCATAATTTACCCCTCCACTTT. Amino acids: CASRIGIRHNLPLHF.

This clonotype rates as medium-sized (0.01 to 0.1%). The CDR3, as DNA: TGCGCCAGCAGCCAATTCCGAGTGGGACAGGGGATTCTTTCACCCCTCCACTTT. The encoded protein is CASSQFRVGQGILSPLHF. This sequence joins TRBV4-3 and TRBJ1-6, with TRBD1 matching 10 bases. CDR3 length: 18 residues. Germline trimming cut 2 bases from V and 9 bases from J; bases unmatched to any gene: 13. Germline loops: CDR1 LGHNA, CDR2 YSLEER.

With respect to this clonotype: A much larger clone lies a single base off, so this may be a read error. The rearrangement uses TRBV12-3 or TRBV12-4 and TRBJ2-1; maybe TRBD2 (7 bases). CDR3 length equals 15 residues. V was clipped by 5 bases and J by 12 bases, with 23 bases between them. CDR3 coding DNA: TGTGCCAGCAGTGTCACTAGGGGGGGTCACCATCGGCAGTTCTTC. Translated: CASSVTRGGHHRQFF.

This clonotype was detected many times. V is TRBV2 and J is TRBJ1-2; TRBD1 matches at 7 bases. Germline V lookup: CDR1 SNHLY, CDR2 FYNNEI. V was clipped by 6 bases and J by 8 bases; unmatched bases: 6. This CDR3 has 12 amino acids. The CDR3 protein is CASRETGPGYTF. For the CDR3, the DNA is TGTGCCAGCAGGGAGACAGGGCCCGGCTACACCTTC.

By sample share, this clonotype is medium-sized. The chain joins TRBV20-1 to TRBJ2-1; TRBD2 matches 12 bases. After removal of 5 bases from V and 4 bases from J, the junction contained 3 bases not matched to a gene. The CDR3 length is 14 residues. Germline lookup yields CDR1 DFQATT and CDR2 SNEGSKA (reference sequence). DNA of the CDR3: TGCAGTGCTCGGACTAGCGGGGATTACAATGAGCAGTTCTTC. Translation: CSARTSGDYNEQFF.

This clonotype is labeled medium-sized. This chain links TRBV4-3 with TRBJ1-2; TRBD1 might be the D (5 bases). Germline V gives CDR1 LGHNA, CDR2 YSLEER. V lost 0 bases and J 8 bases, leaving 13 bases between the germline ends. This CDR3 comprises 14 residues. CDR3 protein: CASSQDRGGGGYTF. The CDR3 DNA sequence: TGCGCCAGCAGCCAAGATAGGGGAGGAGGAGGCTACACCTTC.

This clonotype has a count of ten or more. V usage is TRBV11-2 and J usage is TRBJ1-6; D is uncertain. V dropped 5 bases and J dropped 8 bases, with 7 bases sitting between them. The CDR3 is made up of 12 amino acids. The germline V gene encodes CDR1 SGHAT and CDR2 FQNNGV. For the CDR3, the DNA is TGTGCCAGCAGCACCGGGTATTCACCCCTCCACTTT. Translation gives CASSTGYSPLHF.

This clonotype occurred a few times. CDR3 DNA sequence: TGTGCCAGCAGCTCAAAGGACAGCTACTCGAACACTGAAGCTTTCTTT. It yields the protein CASSSKDSYSNTEAFF. This chain connects TRBV11-2 to TRBJ1-1; TRBD1 is a possible D gene (6 bases). The CDR3 length is 16 residues. CDR1 and CDR2 (germline): SGHAT, FQNNGV. Trimming took 4 bases from V and 1 from J, leaving 16 bases between them.

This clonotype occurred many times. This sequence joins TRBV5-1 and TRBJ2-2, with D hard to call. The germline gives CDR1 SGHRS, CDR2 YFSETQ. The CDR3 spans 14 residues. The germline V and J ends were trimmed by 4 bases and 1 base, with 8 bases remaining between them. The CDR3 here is CASSETQNTGELFF. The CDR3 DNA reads TGCGCCAGCAGCGAGACACAGAACACCGGGGAGCTGTTTTTT. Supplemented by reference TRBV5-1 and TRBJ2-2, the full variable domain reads KAGVTQTPRYLIKTRGQQVTLSCSPISGHRSVSWYQQTPGQGLQFLFEYFSETQRNKGNFPGRFSGRQFSNSRSEMNVSTLELGDSALYLCASSETQNTGELFFGEGSRLTVL.

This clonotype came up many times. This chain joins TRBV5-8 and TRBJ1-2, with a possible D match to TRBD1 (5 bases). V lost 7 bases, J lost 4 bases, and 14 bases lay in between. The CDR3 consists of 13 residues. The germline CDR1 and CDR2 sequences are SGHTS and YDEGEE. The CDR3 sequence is CASGEGRSYGYTF. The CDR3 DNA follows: TGTGCCAGCGGGGAGGGGAGGAGCTATGGCTACACCTTC.

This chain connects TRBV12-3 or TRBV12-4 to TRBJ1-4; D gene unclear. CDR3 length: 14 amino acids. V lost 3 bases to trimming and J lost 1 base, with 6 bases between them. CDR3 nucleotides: TGTGCCAGCAGTTTCGCGGGAACTAATGAAAAACTGTTTTTT. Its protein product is CASSFAGTNEKLFF.

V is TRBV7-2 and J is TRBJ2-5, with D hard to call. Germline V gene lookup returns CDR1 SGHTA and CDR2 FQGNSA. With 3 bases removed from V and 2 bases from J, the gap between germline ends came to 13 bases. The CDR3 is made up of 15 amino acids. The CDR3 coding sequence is TGTGCCAGCAGCTTGGTGCCCCAAGATCAAGAGACCCAGTACTTC. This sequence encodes CASSLVPQDQETQYF.

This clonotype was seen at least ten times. The CDR3 region is CASSSSASSYEQYF. CDR3 DNA: TGTGCCAGCAGTTCCAGCGCTAGCTCCTACGAGCAGTACTTC. The gene calls are TRBV12-3 or TRBV12-4 and TRBJ2-7, with no clear D. CDR3 length: 14 amino acids. The ends were cut back, 4 bases at V and 0 bases at J, with 10 bases in the middle.

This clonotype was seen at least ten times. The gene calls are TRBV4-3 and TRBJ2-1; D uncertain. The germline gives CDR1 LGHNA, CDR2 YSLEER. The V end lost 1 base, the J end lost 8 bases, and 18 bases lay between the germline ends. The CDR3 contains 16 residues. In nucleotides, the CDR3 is TGCGCCAGCAGCCAAGGGCCGTCAGGAGCCGACGATGAGCAGTTCTTC. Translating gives CASSQGPSGADDEQFF.

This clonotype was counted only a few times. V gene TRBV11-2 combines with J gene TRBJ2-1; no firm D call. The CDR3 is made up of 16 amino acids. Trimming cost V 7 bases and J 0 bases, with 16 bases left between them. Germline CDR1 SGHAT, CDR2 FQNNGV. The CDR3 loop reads CASTQGPTSSYNEQFF. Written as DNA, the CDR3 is TGTGCCAGCACCCAAGGCCCGACGAGCTCCTACAATGAGCAGTTCTTC.

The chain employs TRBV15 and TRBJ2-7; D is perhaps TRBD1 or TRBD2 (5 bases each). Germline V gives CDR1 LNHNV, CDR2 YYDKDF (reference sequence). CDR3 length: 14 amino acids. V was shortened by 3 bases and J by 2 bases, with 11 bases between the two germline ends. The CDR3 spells CATSRSGTAYEQYF. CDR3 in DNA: TGTGCCACCAGCAGGTCCGGGACGGCCTACGAGCAGTACTTC. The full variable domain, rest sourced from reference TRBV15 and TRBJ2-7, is DAMVIQNPRYQVTQFGKPVTLSCSQTLNHNVMYWYQQKSSQAPKLLFHYYDKDFNNEADTPDNFQSRRPNTSFCFLDIRSPGLGDTAMYLCATSRSGTAYEQYFGPGTRLTVT.